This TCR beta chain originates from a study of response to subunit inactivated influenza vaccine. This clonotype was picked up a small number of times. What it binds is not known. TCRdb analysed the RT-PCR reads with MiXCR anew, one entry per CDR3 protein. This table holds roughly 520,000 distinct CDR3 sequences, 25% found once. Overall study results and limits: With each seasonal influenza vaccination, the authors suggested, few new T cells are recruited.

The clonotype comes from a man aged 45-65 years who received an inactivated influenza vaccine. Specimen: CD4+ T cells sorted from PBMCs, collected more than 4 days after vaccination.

The CDR3 DNA sequence: TGTGCCAGCAGCCAATCGGGGGTTTACTCCGGGGAGCTGTTTTTT. Translated: CASSQSGVYSGELFF. V is TRBV12-3 or TRBV12-4 and J is TRBJ2-2, with D tentatively TRBD2 (6 bases). CDR3 length equals 15 residues. V shed 6 bases and J shed 6 bases, with 17 bases lying between them.